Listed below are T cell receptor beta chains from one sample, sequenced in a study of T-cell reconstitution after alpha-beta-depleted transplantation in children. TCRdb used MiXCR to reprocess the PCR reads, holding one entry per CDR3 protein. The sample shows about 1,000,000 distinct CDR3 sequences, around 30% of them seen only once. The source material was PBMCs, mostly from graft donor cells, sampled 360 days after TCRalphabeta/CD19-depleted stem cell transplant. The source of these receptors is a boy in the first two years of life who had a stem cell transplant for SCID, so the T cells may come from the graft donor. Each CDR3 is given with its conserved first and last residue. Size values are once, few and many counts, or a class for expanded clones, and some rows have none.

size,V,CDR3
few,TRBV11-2,CASSSEIQQSYEQYF
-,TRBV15,CATGVTGFHEQYF
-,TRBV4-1,CASSQGGTRPANTEAFF
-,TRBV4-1,CASSRPGLAGPEQYF
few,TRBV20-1,CSASSRGYNEQFF
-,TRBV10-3,CAISESGRYYEQYF
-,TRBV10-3,CAISRGDSTGELFF
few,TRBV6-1,CASSRPTRRGGTEAFF
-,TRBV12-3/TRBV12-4,CASSLQLSYNEQFF
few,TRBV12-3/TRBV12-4,CASSFLSGELFF
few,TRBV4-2,CASSQTGAGANVLTF
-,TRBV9,CASSVGWGRTEQETQYF
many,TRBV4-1,CASRLRTGSSYNEQFF
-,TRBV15,CATSPRTAYEQYF
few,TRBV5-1,CASSFRDPGELFF
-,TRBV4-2,CASSANMNSGGAGGELFF
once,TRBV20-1,CSAAGLVSYEQFF
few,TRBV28,CASGYQAPLSYGYTF
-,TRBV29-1,CSVSVIVNEQFF
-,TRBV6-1,CASSRDKSGEQYF
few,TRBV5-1,CASSLMRGRNIQYF
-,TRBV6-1,CASSEAPPGQNYGYTF
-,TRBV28,CASRDDSNQPQHF
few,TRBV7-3,CASSSRGGHSPLHF
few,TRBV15,CATSRPDRANYGYTF
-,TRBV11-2,CASSLSGLTEAFF
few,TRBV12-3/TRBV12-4,CASRHDRGSRTEAFF
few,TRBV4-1,CASSQEVLVNTEAFF
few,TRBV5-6,CASSPAGGYNEQFF
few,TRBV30,CAWRGDGPYEQYF
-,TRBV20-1,CSARPVWTNTEAFF
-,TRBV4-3,CASSHLGTVNTGELFF
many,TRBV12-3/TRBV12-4,CASSPGQGRPGELFF
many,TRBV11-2,CASSFAGETQYF
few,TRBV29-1,CSVRGGPSSYNEQFF
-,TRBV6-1,CAVRSEAFF
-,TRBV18,CASSLRQTLFQETQYF
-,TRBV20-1,CRATPGGQPSNEQFF
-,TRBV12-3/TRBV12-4,CASSPGQPSNQPQHF
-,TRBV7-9,CASSFLSGRPEQFF
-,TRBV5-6,CASSPDTFPGDTQYF
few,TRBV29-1,CSVAPGSGGHNEQFF
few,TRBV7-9,CASSSSSRGRYTF
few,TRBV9,CASSVGGGHQHRPNYGYTF
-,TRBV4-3,CASSQDRGGLYNEQFF
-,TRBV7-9,CASSLRDRKNEQFF
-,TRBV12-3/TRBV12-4,CASRAGVMNTEAFF
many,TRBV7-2,CASSLHRGSGANVLTF